This T cell receptor (beta chain) was identified during a study of glioma-infiltrating T cells after dendritic cell vaccination (dated by TCRdb to about 2016). Describing the broader study: The cohort included some 15 glioblastoma patients drawn from Phase I and II dendritic cell vaccination trials, of whom 9 were newly diagnosed and 6 had recurrent disease. Between about 2002 and 2013, the patients were given dendritic cell vaccination pulsed with autologous tumor lysate. The vaccine was prepared from monocyte-derived dendritic cells that were cultured for seven to eight days with IL-4 and GM-CSF and then pulsed overnight with autologous tumor lysate. Each patient got three intradermal injections of the dendritic cell vaccine, spaced at biweekly intervals, in the arm below the axilla. Deep sequencing of TCR beta CDR3 regions was used to quantify tumor-infiltrating lymphocyte content and compare tumor and blood repertoires in dendritic cell-vaccinated glioblastoma patients. Survival after dendritic cell vaccination was correlated with TCR sequencing metrics, such as TIL content and the overlap between tumor and blood repertoires. Broader findings and caveats from the paper: No direct relationship between TCR clonality and survival was found, suggesting that a diverse polyclonal response may matter. The three-group TCR overlap response model was described as speculative and requiring prospective validation. The cohort was small and heterogeneous, and full blood and tumor sets were available for few patients, with initial-recurrent tumor pairs available for even fewer patients. Longer time to progression and overall survival after dendritic cell vaccination were predicted by higher estimated pretreatment TIL content.

As encoded in the germline V gene, CDR1 is MNHEY while CDR2 is SVGAGI. The CDR3 covers 14 residues, taking in both the cysteine and the phenylalanine. Only CDR3 DNA is held: 42 bases, read in frame from base 1. From V the trimming removes 8 bases and from J it removes 8 bases, while the gene matches leave 11 bases of the junction unaccounted for. Read against the paper, the sample's time point label means: after dendritic cell vaccination, including at tumor progression/relapse. To be selected, patients needed enough residual fresh-frozen tumor tissue and more than two years of available survival data. Although molecular status otherwise differed among the glioblastoma patients, no patient had an isocitrate dehydrogenase mutation. PBMC were collected before vaccination, two weeks after the third vaccination, and at tumor progression when it occurred. The Qiagen DNeasy Blood extraction Kit was used for extraction of genomic DNA.

Concerning this clone: The clone's antigen remains unknown. Base qualities are not provided; no much larger clone lies one nucleotide away.

Using the immunoSEQ assay, TCRB CDR3 regions were amplified from about 1.9 micrograms of genomic DNA, or from all available DNA when less than that was on hand. The multiplex PCR relied on 60 forward primers for TCR V beta segments and 13 reverse primers for J beta segments. To estimate reads per starting template, synthetic control templates were spiked into each sample at limiting dilution. Sequencing produced 87 bp reads on the Illumina HiSeq System. The study's processing was this. PCR and sequencing errors were removed by a nearest neighbor algorithm that merged closely related sequences. TCR overlap was measured as the percentage of unique tumor TCR beta sequences that were also present in the peripheral blood of the same patient. TCRdb's version of the immuneACCESS table is confined to in-frame rearrangements and falls short of the full clone set. An unresolved V gene accounts for under half of the shortfall where checked; the remainder is of unknown origin. V and J calls and clone size are copied from that table; D and trimming were computed from the DNA. Counted in this sample were approximately 110,000 clones; roughly 90% of them appeared once. Jointly, the top ten make up approximately 3% of the sample.

This material consisted of blood, taken after dendritic cell vaccination. This TCR came from a human donor with glioblastoma. Here the chain combines TRBV6-5 and TRBJ2-1; the junction holds 8 bases that match TRBD2. The nucleotides read TGTGCCAGCGCTGACGGGAGGGCCATTGATGAGCAGTTCTTC. This codes for CASADGRAIDEQFF.